Shown below are 19 T cell receptor beta chains from a single sample sequenced in a study of graft-versus-host responses after intestinal transplantation. These receptors have no known antigen. The protocol was immunoSEQ multiplex PCR, while the TCRdb copy is restricted to in-frame clones and leaves out a portion. The data hold about 70,000 clones, with roughly 94% observed a single time. Sequenced here: unstimulated CD8+ T cells sorted from spleen or lymph node cells, sampled before intestinal transplant. Receptors were obtained from a human donor who received an intestinal transplant.

This sequence joins TRBV4-2 and TRBJ1-2; D is unclear. CDR3 length: 17 amino acids. Germline V gene sequence: CDR1 LGHNA, CDR2 YNFKEQ. The V gene lost 0 bases and the J gene lost 1 base, with 15 bases spanning the gap. As DNA, the CDR3 is TGTGCCAGCAGCCAAGAAGAAAGGGTCCCAGTTAACTATGGCTACACCTTC. Protein: CASSQEERVPVNYGYTF.

The V and J genes are TRBV27 and TRBJ1-2; D is ambiguous. The CDR3 contains 13 residues. The germline CDR1 and CDR2 sequences are MNHEY and SMNVEV (reference sequence). V lost 7 bases to trimming and J lost 3 bases, with 12 bases between them. The CDR3 is CASISPVDYGYTF. The CDR3 DNA follows: TGTGCCAGCATCTCTCCGGTAGACTATGGCTACACCTTC.

This chain uses TRBV15 with TRBJ1-1; possible D gene TRBD1, 6 bases. This CDR3 has 15 residues. V dropped 1 base and J dropped 1 base, with 10 bases sitting between them. CDR1 is LNHNV, CDR2 YYDKDF, per germline (reference sequence). The CDR3 is CATSRVGGQNTEAFF. In DNA form, the CDR3 reads TGTGCCACCAGCAGAGTGGGGGGCCAGAACACTGAAGCTTTCTTT.

The chain is built from TRBV29-1 and TRBJ2-2; D is undetermined. V lost 2 bases and J lost 3, with 7 bases in between. CDR1 SQVTM and CDR2 ANQGSEA come from the germline V gene. The CDR3 length is 13 residues. The CDR3 region is CSVERWDTGELFF. The CDR3 DNA reads TGCAGCGTTGAACGGTGGGACACCGGGGAGCTGTTTTTT.

The CDR3 is CASSLAGNYEQYF. The CDR3 coding sequence is TGTGCCAGCAGCTTAGCGGGCAACTACGAGCAGTACTTC. The chain uses TRBV7-8 and TRBJ2-7; no firm D call. The V end lost 0 bases, the J end lost 3 bases, and 6 bases lay between the germline ends. Germline CDR1 and CDR2: SGHVS and FQNEAQ. The length of the CDR3 is 13 residues.

V is TRBV9 and J is TRBJ1-2, with D possibly TRBD1 on 5 matching bases. The CDR3 covers 17 residues. Germline lookup yields CDR1 SGDLS and CDR2 YYNGEE. V lost 0 bases, J lost 3 bases, and 18 bases lay in between. The CDR3 sequence: CASSVDGSGLMDYGYTF. DNA for the CDR3: TGTGCCAGCAGCGTAGACGGTTCGGGGCTAATGGACTATGGCTACACCTTC.

The chain links TRBV2 to TRBJ2-7; 7 bases are shared with TRBD1. The CDR3 length is 14 residues. V was pared by 6 bases and J by 1 base, with 6 bases of the junction left unmatched. CDR1 SNHLY and CDR2 FYNNEI come from the germline V gene. The CDR3 region has the DNA TGTGCCAGCAGGACTCCGGACAGGTCCTACGAGCAGTACTTC. Amino acid sequence: CASRTPDRSYEQYF.

The chain has TRBV14 and TRBJ2-7; 8 bases fit TRBD2. The CDR3 spans 16 residues. The ends lost 4 bases at V and 0 bases at J; junction bases unmatched: 8. Germline CDR1 reads SGHDN; CDR2 reads FVKESK. CDR3 in DNA: TGTGCCAGCAGCCCCGATGTCGGGAGGGCCTCCTACGAGCAGTACTTC. Translating it yields CASSPDVGRASYEQYF.

The chain employs TRBV18 and TRBJ2-7; TRBD2 matches at 8 bases. The CDR3 totals 13 residues. The germline CDR1 and CDR2 sequences are KGHSH and LQKENI. Germline trimming cut 2 bases from V and 6 bases from J; bases unmatched to any gene: 3. The CDR3 bases are TGTGCCAGCTCACCAACTGGGACTAGCGAGCAGTACTTC. Encoded protein: CASSPTGTSEQYF. Full variable domain (remainder filled in from reference TRBV18 and TRBJ2-7): NAGVMQNPRHLVRRRGQEARLRCSPMKGHSHVYWYRQLPEEGLKFMVYLQKENIIDESGMPKERFSAEFPKEGPSILRIQQVVRGDSAAYFCASSPTGTSEQYFGPGTRLTVT.

The genes are TRBV7-9 and TRBJ2-2, with D tentatively TRBD1 (5 bases). V lost 4 bases, J lost 0 bases, and 12 bases lay in between. Germline V CDR1 and CDR2: SEHNR, FQNEAQ (reference sequence). CDR3 length: 16 amino acids. The CDR3 loop is CASSSFRQPNTGELFF. CDR3 coding DNA: TGTGCCAGCAGCTCTTTCCGACAGCCGAACACCGGGGAGCTGTTTTTT.

In regard to this clone: Sequence at one end of the junction differs from germline and may be a read error. The chain couples TRBV27 to TRBJ1-6, with a weak D call TRBD1 (5 bases). Germline V gives CDR1 MNHEY, CDR2 SMNVEV (reference sequence). The CDR3 extends over 14 amino acids. Here the CDR3 reads CASSPGPSPSRLHF. CDR3 sequence (DNA): TGTGCCAGCAGTCCGGGACCTAGCCCATCACGCCTCCACTTT.

The chain employs TRBV9 and TRBJ1-1; D unclear. The germline CDR1 and CDR2 sequences are SGDLS and YYNGEE. The CDR3 sequence is 16 residues long. Trimming took off 3 bases at V and 2 bases at J, with 17 bases between the two ends. CDR3 loop: CASSAPEGGENTEAFF. The CDR3 coding sequence is TGTGCCAGCAGCGCTCCGGAGGGCGGAGAAAACACTGAAGCTTTCTTT.

This chain connects TRBV27 to TRBJ1-2; D is possibly TRBD1 (6 bases). This CDR3 is 17 amino acids long. The germline gives CDR1 MNHEY, CDR2 SMNVEV (reference sequence). V was trimmed by 0 bases and J by 0 bases, leaving 14 bases between them. CDR3 loop: CASSLSAGASTNYGYTF. The CDR3 DNA follows: TGTGCCAGCAGTTTATCGGCAGGGGCTTCTACTAACTATGGCTACACCTTC.

In nucleotides, the CDR3 is TGTGCCAGCTCGGAAACGTTTAATTCACCCCTCCACTTT. It encodes CASSETFNSPLHF. The gene calls are TRBV11-3 and TRBJ1-6; D remains unclear. This CDR3 has 13 residues. V was clipped by 8 bases and J by 6 bases, with 11 bases between them. Germline V gene data show CDR1 as SGHNT and CDR2 as YENEEA.

The genes are TRBV12-5 and TRBJ1-2; D call uncertain. V gave up 3 bases and J gave up 1 base, with 9 bases separating them. This CDR3 has 14 residues. Per the germline V gene, CDR1 is LGHNT and CDR2 is FRNRAP. This CDR3 reads CASGFDTINYGYTF. The CDR3 DNA reads TGTGCTAGTGGTTTTGACACTATTAACTATGGCTACACCTTC.

The chain combines TRBV19 with TRBJ1-5; D is unresolved. Trimming stripped 5 bases from V and 0 bases from J, with 11 bases between. This CDR3 is built from 15 residues. Germline V gene lookup returns CDR1 LNHDA and CDR2 SQIVND (reference sequence). The CDR3 nucleotides are TGTGCCAGTAGTTCCGGCGGTTATAGCAATCAGCCCCAGCATTTT. As protein: CASSSGGYSNQPQHF.

The rearrangement joins TRBV7-3 to TRBJ2-3; 10 bases match TRBD2. The CDR3 consists of 16 residues. Trimming cost V 3 bases and J 2 bases; bases outside gene matches: 5. The germline CDR1 and CDR2 sequences are SGHTA and FQGTGA. CDR3 sequence reads: CASSLLAGDLTDTQYF. The CDR3 DNA follows: TGTGCCAGCAGCTTGCTAGCGGGAGACCTCACAGATACGCAGTATTTT.

This clone has a single count. The chain joins TRBV5-6 to TRBJ2-7; 7 bases match TRBD2. With 4 bases clipped from V and 6 bases from J, the junction kept 10 bases outside the gene matches. In germline, CDR1 is SGHDT, CDR2 YYEEEE. The CDR3 consists of 14 residues. The CDR3 is CASSLLGLDSEQYF. The CDR3 coding sequence is TGTGCCAGCAGCCTACTAGGACTAGACAGCGAGCAGTACTTC.

The genes are TRBV28 and TRBJ2-7, with D perhaps matching TRBD1 or TRBD2 (5 bases each). This CDR3 region has 12 residues. Trimming pared 6 bases from V and 6 bases from J, leaving 12 bases between. Germline CDR1 is MDHEN and CDR2 is SYDVKM. CDR3 residues: CASSQSGREQYF. The CDR3 nucleotides are TGTGCCAGCAGCCAGTCGGGGCGCGAGCAGTACTTC.